This T cell receptor beta chain was sequenced during a study of cytomegalovirus exposure and HLA in healthy donors. General study points: It was taken for granted in presence/absence analyses that sequencing depth across donors was roughly uniform.

The PCR had 60 Vbeta and 13 Jbeta primers. Produced via immunoSEQ multiplex PCR; TCRdb's table is partial and in-frame only. The sample has nearly 70,000 clones, around 74% seen once. A remark on this clone: What it binds is unknown.

CDR1 and CDR2 from the germline V gene are KGHSH and LQKENI. The CDR3 covers 15 residues. V was clipped by 3 bases and J by 10 bases, with 16 bases between them. The chain recombines TRBV18 with TRBJ1-6, with a weak D call TRBD1 (6 bases). The receptor was isolated from a woman between 55 and 75 years old in good health and CMV-seropositive. Sequenced sample: PBMCs. The CDR3 spells CASSPRTVSSSPLHF. DNA for the CDR3: TGTGCCAGCTCACCCCGGACAGTCTCCAGCTCACCCCTCCACTTT.